A single sample is the source of the 18 T cell receptor beta chains below, sequenced in a study of human T cells and chemical hapten exposure. The time point: patch test 2, 6 weeks after DPC sensitization. Noted treatment: therapeutic diphenylcyclopropenone sensitization with weekly scalp DPC. TCRdb re-analysed the RACE reads in MiXCR, keeping a single row per CDR3 protein. The repertoire holds 75,000 to 90,000 distinct CDR3 sequences, with about 9.4% as singletons. The sequenced sample was whole blood, obtained in connection with sensitization to the hapten diphenylcyclopropenone (DPC). The receptors were gathered from a woman between 50 and 59 years old with alopecia areata. Some clones in this sample may be carry-over from other donors' samples.

This clonotype was recorded at least ten times. The rearrangement links TRBV29-1 to TRBJ2-1, with 8 nucleotides matching TRBD1. CDR1 SQVTM and CDR2 ANQGSEA come from the germline V gene. Losses at the gene ends were 6 bases for V and 3 bases for J; bases not matched to a gene: 1. The CDR3 is 12 residues long. CDR3 nucleotide sequence: TGCAGCGTGGACAGGGACTACAATGAGCAGTTCTTC. The encoded protein is CSVDRDYNEQFF.

This clonotype was picked up many times. The chain couples TRBV5-6 to TRBJ2-7; a weak D match, TRBD2 (5 bases). Per the germline V gene, CDR1 is SGHDT and CDR2 is YYEEEE. Trimming cost V 5 bases and J 4 bases, with 10 bases left between them. CDR3 size: 12 residues. CDR3: CASSLGDYEQYF. The CDR3 DNA reads as TGTGCCAGCAGTCTCGGGGATTACGAGCAGTACTTC.

The chain uses TRBV15 and TRBJ1-6; perhaps TRBD1 as D (5 bases). Trimming took off 2 bases at V and 6 bases at J, with 11 bases between the two ends. Germline lookup yields CDR1 LNHNV and CDR2 YYDKDF (reference sequence). This CDR3 has 15 residues. This chain's CDR3 is CATSRTGTGNSPLHF. The DNA of the CDR3 is TGTGCCACCAGCAGAACCGGGACCGGTAATTCACCCCTCCACTTT. The whole variable domain, filled in from reference TRBV15 and TRBJ1-6, reads DAMVIQNPRYQVTQFGKPVTLSCSQTLNHNVMYWYQQKSSQAPKLLFHYYDKDFNNEADTPDNFQSRRPNTSFCFLDIRSPGLGDTAMYLCATSRTGTGNSPLHFGNGTRLTVT.

In its sample, this clonotype was seen many times. The CDR3 coding sequence is TGTGCCAGCAGCTTAGGGTCGGGAGAAGAGACCCAGTACTTC. Translated: CASSLGSGEETQYF. This chain links TRBV11-3 with TRBJ2-5; maybe TRBD2 (6 bases). The CDR3 spans 14 residues. Trimming shortened V by 1 base and J by 3 bases, and 9 bases separated the two germline ends. CDR1 is SGHNT, CDR2 YENEEA, per germline.

This clonotype has a handful of counts. The chain links TRBV7-8 to TRBJ1-1; 7 bases are a match to TRBD1. The CDR3 extends over 16 amino acids. Germline CDR1 SGHVS, CDR2 FQNEAQ. Germline trimming cut 5 bases from V and 1 base from J; bases unmatched to any gene: 10. The CDR3 reads CASSPQGDGKNTEAFF. The CDR3, as DNA: TGTGCCAGCAGCCCTCAGGGGGACGGAAAGAACACTGAAGCTTTCTTT. Using reference TRBV7-8 and TRBJ1-1 for the parts outside the CDR3, the full variable domain is GAGVSQSPRYKVAKRGQDVALRCDPISGHVSLFWYQQALGQGPEFLTYFQNEAQLDKSGLPSDRFFAERPEGSVSTLKIQRTQQEDSAVYLCASSPQGDGKNTEAFFGQGTRLTVV.

The chain carries TRBV6-4 and TRBJ2-3, with 8 positions matching TRBD1. This CDR3 has 11 residues. J was trimmed by 6 bases and V by 11 bases; bases with no gene match: 4. Germline V gives CDR1 MRHNA, CDR2 SNTAGT. The CDR3 region is CAGDRRDTQYF. The DNA for the CDR3 is TGTGCCGGGGACAGGAGGGATACGCAGTATTTT.

This clonotype was recorded a few times. V usage is TRBV28 and J usage is TRBJ1-2; D is ambiguous. The CDR3 runs 14 residues. V lost 2 bases to trimming and J lost 6 bases, with 13 bases between them. Germline V lookup: CDR1 MDHEN, CDR2 SYDVKM. CDR3 coding DNA: TGTGCCAGCAGTTTAGGGGAAGGGTTTGATGGCTACACCTTC. It specifies CASSLGEGFDGYTF.

The chain is built from TRBV4-1 and TRBJ1-1; no clear D. CDR1 is MGHRA and CDR2 is YSYEKL in the germline V gene. The CDR3 runs 13 residues. The germline V and J ends were trimmed by 4 bases and 3 bases, with 9 bases remaining between them. CDR3 loop: CASSRSLYTEAFF. DNA of the CDR3: TGCGCCAGCAGCCGATCTCTGTACACTGAAGCTTTCTTT.

This clonotype showed up many times. The chain joins TRBV7-6 to TRBJ2-1; 12 positions agree with TRBD2. Per germline, CDR1 SGHVS and CDR2 FNYEAQ. V was clipped by 5 bases and J by 2 bases; unmatched bases: 1. The CDR3 consists of 15 residues. CDR3 sequence (DNA): TGTGCCAGCAGCCCTAGCGGGGGGGCCTACAATGAGCAGTTCTTC. This translates into CASSPSGGAYNEQFF.

This clonotype has a handful of counts. The chain uses TRBV27 and TRBJ1-1; unclear D gene. CDR3 size: 16 residues. Germline V CDR1 and CDR2: MNHEY, SMNVEV (reference sequence). V lost 5 bases, J lost 4 bases, and 20 bases lay in between. CDR3 in DNA: TGTGCCAGCAGTCTGTGGCGGGGTCGGTCGGGCACTGAAGCTTTCTTT. As protein: CASSLWRGRSGTEAFF.

The chain links TRBV29-1 to TRBJ2-2; TRBD1 or TRBD2 may be the D gene (5 bases each). CDR3 length: 13 residues. Germline V lookup: CDR1 SQVTM, CDR2 ANQGSEA. Deletions cut 6 bases from V and 5 bases from J, with 13 bases between. In nucleotides, the CDR3 is TGCAGCGTCACCGGGACGTCGACCGGGGAGCTGTTTTTT. Translating gives CSVTGTSTGELFF.

The chain joins TRBV19 to TRBJ2-7, with a tentative D call TRBD2 (5 bases). In germline, CDR1 is LNHDA, CDR2 SQIVND (reference sequence). V lost 6 bases and J lost 3, with 12 bases in between. This CDR3 comprises 13 residues. The CDR3 coding sequence is TGTGCCAGTAGGCCGGACTGGGACTACGAGCAGTACTTC. As protein: CASRPDWDYEQYF.

The rearrangement links TRBV2 to TRBJ1-2; D is unclear. The V and J ends lost 3 bases and 1 base respectively, with 15 bases between them. Germline values: CDR1 SNHLY, CDR2 FYNNEI. The CDR3 is 16 amino acids. The CDR3 here is CASSESLQPFNYGYTF. The CDR3 DNA reads as TGTGCCAGCAGTGAGAGTCTACAGCCTTTTAACTATGGCTACACCTTC.

This clonotype was observed a handful of times. This rearrangement joins TRBV2 to TRBJ2-5; D is perhaps TRBD1 (6 bases). The ends were cut back, 0 bases at V and 0 bases at J, with 11 bases in the middle. CDR1 and CDR2 from the germline V gene are SNHLY and FYNNEI. The CDR3 is 16 amino acids. In DNA, the CDR3 is TGTGCCAGCAGTGAAGCGGGGGCAGACAACCAAGAGACCCAGTACTTC. The encoded protein is CASSEAGADNQETQYF.

There are a few counts of this clonotype. The chain couples TRBV9 to TRBJ2-7, with a weak D call TRBD1 (5 bases). This CDR3 spans 15 amino acids. The germline gives CDR1 SGDLS, CDR2 YYNGEE. Trimming took 0 bases from V and 1 from J, leaving 11 bases between them. The CDR3 DNA reads as TGTGCCAGCAGCGTAGGCGCAGGGCGATCCTACGAGCAGTACTTC. Its translation: CASSVGAGRSYEQYF.

The sample holds many counts of this clonotype. The chain has TRBV21-1 and TRBJ2-2; the table's TRBD1 call for D was not verified on the DNA. TRBV21-1 is labeled a pseudogene. This CDR3 is built from 15 residues. CDR3 DNA: TGTGCCAGCAGCGGATCGGGACCCGTCGCCGGGGAGCTGTTTTTT. Translated, it gives CASSGSGPVAGELFF.

This clonotype was seen a handful of times. J is TRBJ2-7 and V is TRBV20-1, with 12 bases identical to TRBD2. V lost 3 bases to trimming and J lost 1 base; unmatched junction nucleotides: 4. CDR3 length: 15 amino acids. Germline V gene sequence: CDR1 DFQATT, CDR2 SNEGSKA (reference sequence). CDR3 protein: CSASAGTSGSYEQYF. In DNA form, the CDR3 reads TGCAGTGCTAGCGCCGGGACTAGCGGGTCCTACGAGCAGTACTTC.

This clonotype was found many times. The chain employs TRBV20-1 and TRBJ1-2; D remains ambiguous. V was clipped by 3 bases and J by 0 bases, with 14 bases between them. CDR1 DFQATT and CDR2 SNEGSKA come from the germline V gene (reference sequence). The CDR3 has 15 amino acids. The CDR3 here is CSARLRVGANYGYTF. CDR3 sequence (DNA): TGCAGTGCTAGGCTACGGGTTGGGGCTAACTATGGCTACACCTTC.